One sample yielded the 5 T cell receptor beta chains listed below, sequenced in a study of graft-versus-host responses after intestinal transplantation. Only in-frame clones appear in the TCRdb table, and some are missing; sequencing was by immunoSEQ multiplex PCR. There are tens of thousands of clones in the sample; nearly 95% occur only once, and 2% to 3% lies in the top ten. The antigens of these receptors remain unknown. Specimen: unstimulated CD4+ T cells sorted from spleen or lymph node cells, collected before transplant. The receptor source for this set is a human donor who was the organ donor for an intestinal transplant.

The rearrangement joins TRBV6-1 to TRBJ2-7; the match to TRBD1 covers 9 bases. CDR1 and CDR2 from the germline V gene are MNHNS and SASEGT. V was clipped by 5 bases and J by 2 bases; unmatched bases: 7. This CDR3 comprises 15 residues. CDR3 bases: TGTGCCAGCAGTCCACCCGGGACAGGGCCCTACGAGCAGTACTTC. Translated, it gives CASSPPGTGPYEQYF.

Of note for this clone: One end of the junction is discordant with germline, which a read error may explain. The V call is TRBV28, the J call TRBJ1-6; 8 bases match TRBD1. Germline V gene data show CDR1 as MDHEN and CDR2 as SYDVKM. The CDR3 contains 15 residues. The CDR3 protein is CASRVDRAGNSPLRF. The CDR3 DNA follows: TGTGCCAGCAGAGTGGACAGGGCCGGGAATTCACCCCTCCGCTTT.

This clone was seen once. At one end, the junction sequence differs from germline, possibly due to a read error. The rearrangement joins TRBV6-5 to TRBJ2-7; 10 bases are a match to TRBD1. CDR1 MNHEY and CDR2 SVGAGI come from the germline V gene. The CDR3 runs 12 residues. Here the CDR3 DNA reads TGTGCCAGCAGTTACTCCGGACAGGGGGTTCTCTTC. It translates to CASSYSGQGVLF.

This chain connects TRBV14 to TRBJ1-2; the D gene is possibly TRBD1 (5 bases). Germline assignment: CDR1 SGHDN and CDR2 FVKESK. V lost 4 bases and J lost 2, with 8 bases in between. CDR3 size: 13 residues. This CDR3 reads CASSPGLNYGYTF. For the CDR3, the DNA is TGTGCCAGCAGCCCGGGGCTAAACTATGGCTACACCTTC.

This clone was seen more than once but under ten times. The chain is built from TRBV19 and TRBJ1-4; possible D gene TRBD1, 5 bases. CDR1 is LNHDA, CDR2 SQIVND, per germline (reference sequence). The V gene lost 1 base and the J gene lost 8 bases, with 5 bases spanning the gap. The CDR3 loop spans 12 amino acids. The CDR3: CASSIGGEKLFF. In DNA, the CDR3 is TGTGCCAGTAGTATAGGGGGCGAAAAACTGTTTTTT.